Below, 30 T cell receptor beta chains from the same sample are listed, as sequenced in a study of radiation and T cells in renal cell carcinoma. Sequencing used immunoSEQ multiplex PCR; TCRdb keeps in-frame clones, though not all of them. The table records 100,000 to 150,000 clones, around 80% of them present only once. Time point: baseline pretreatment blood. Specified treatment: 15 Gy SBRT to primary tumor, nephrectomy 4 weeks later. The sequencing used blood, collected from a patient whose treatment included radiotherapy and nephrectomy. These receptors all come from a woman aged 55-70 years with renal cell carcinoma.

This rearrangement joins TRBV2 to TRBJ1-5, with D unclear. Germline V lookup: CDR1 SNHLY, CDR2 FYNNEI. V gave up 1 base and J gave up 3 bases, with 13 bases separating them. The CDR3 is 16 amino acids. CDR3 in DNA: TGTGCCAGCAGTGAAGTGGCAGGCGCCCCCAATCAGCCCCAGCATTTT. Amino acids: CASSEVAGAPNQPQHF.

This sequence joins TRBV10-1 and TRBJ2-3; 9 nucleotides line up with TRBD2. The CDR3 extends over 17 amino acids. Trimming took 0 bases from V and 2 from J; bases not matched to a gene: 6. Germline V CDR1 and CDR2: WNHNN, SYGVQD (reference sequence). CDR3: CASSESGSGGFTDTQYF. CDR3 sequence (DNA): TGCGCCAGCAGTGAGTCGGGCAGCGGGGGGTTCACAGATACGCAGTATTTT.

This clone was recorded once. The chain recombines TRBV19 with TRBJ2-4; maybe TRBD1 (6 bases). CDR1 is LNHDA, CDR2 SQIVND, per germline (reference sequence). Trimming took 7 bases from V and 9 from J, leaving 25 bases between them. The CDR3 is 16 amino acids. The CDR3 sequence is CASTPPTGRELGIQYF. CDR3 nucleotides: TGTGCCAGTACCCCCCCGACAGGTCGGGAACTTGGCATTCAGTACTTC. The full variable domain, completed using reference TRBV19 and TRBJ2-4, is DGGITQSPKYLFRKEGQNVTLSCEQNLNHDAMYWYRQDPGQGLRLIYYSQIVNDFQKGDIAEGYSVSREKKESFPLTVTSAQKNPTAFYLCASTPPTGRELGIQYFGAGTRLSVL.

The chain is built from TRBV10-3 and TRBJ1-2; TRBD1 matches 8 bases. The germline V gene has CDR1 ENHRY and CDR2 SYGVKD. The CDR3 contains 14 residues. J gave up 7 bases and V 4 bases, and 8 bases lay outside the gene matches. The CDR3 sequence: CAISVDRGFGGYTF. CDR3 sequence (DNA): TGTGCCATCAGTGTAGACAGGGGATTCGGTGGCTACACCTTC.

The table lists this clone with a count of one. The genes are TRBV19 and TRBJ2-1; 8 bases match TRBD2. Germline V lookup: CDR1 LNHDA, CDR2 SQIVND (reference sequence). J gave up 4 bases and V 1 base, and 6 bases lay outside the gene matches. The CDR3 runs 16 residues. The CDR3 DNA follows: TGTGCCAGTAGTATAGGTCGGCGGGAGGTGTACAATGAGCAGTTCTTC. As protein: CASSIGRREVYNEQFF.

This rearrangement joins TRBV7-2 to TRBJ2-7, with 8 bases matching TRBD1. CDR3 length: 17 residues. With 2 bases clipped from V and 0 bases from J, the junction kept 9 bases outside the gene matches. The germline gives CDR1 SGHTA, CDR2 FQGNSA. The DNA of the CDR3 is TGTGCCAGCAGCTTATTCGACCGGGACAGGCTCTCCTACGAGCAGTACTTC. Translated: CASSLFDRDRLSYEQYF.

The V and J genes are TRBV27 and TRBJ2-5; D is uncertain. V dropped 4 bases and J dropped 1 base, with 1 base sitting between them. The CDR3 loop spans 11 amino acids. The V gene's germline CDR1 is MNHEY and CDR2 SMNVEV (reference sequence). The CDR3 nucleotides are TGTGCCAGCAGTTCCCAAGAGACCCAGTACTTC. Amino acid sequence: CASSSQETQYF.

The chain employs TRBV15 and TRBJ1-2; 9 bases fit TRBD1. CDR3 size: 16 residues. Losses at the gene ends were 1 base for V and 5 bases for J; bases not matched to a gene: 8. Germline CDR1 reads LNHNV; CDR2 reads YYDKDF (reference sequence). CDR3 nucleotide sequence: TGTGCCACCAGCAGAGGAATCGGGACAGGGAGTTATGGCTACACCTTC. It codes for CATSRGIGTGSYGYTF.

The chain carries TRBV5-1 and TRBJ1-1; 11 nucleotides line up with TRBD1. CDR3 length: 15 amino acids. Looked up from germline, CDR1 is SGHRS and CDR2 is YFSETQ. J lost 1 base, V lost 4 bases, and 3 bases had no gene match. CDR3 in DNA: TGCGCCAGCAGCGCCGGACAGGGGGCGAACACTGAAGCTTTCTTT. This gives the protein CASSAGQGANTEAFF. The complete variable domain, with remaining parts taken from reference TRBV5-1 and TRBJ1-1, reads KAGVTQTPRYLIKTRGQQVTLSCSPISGHRSVSWYQQTPGQGLQFLFEYFSETQRNKGNFPGRFSGRQFSNSRSEMNVSTLELGDSALYLCASSAGQGANTEAFFGQGTRLTVV.

The gene calls are TRBV25-1 and TRBJ1-5; tentatively, D is TRBD1 (6 bases). V lost 1 base and J lost 4, with 11 bases in between. The length of the CDR3 is 15 residues. The germline CDR1 and CDR2 sequences are MGHDK and SYGVNS. CDR3 loop: CASSESGGQNQPQHF. Written as DNA, the CDR3 is TGTGCCAGCAGTGAATCAGGCGGACAGAATCAGCCCCAGCATTTT.

The chain recombines TRBV18 with TRBJ1-2, with 7 bases identical to TRBD1. The CDR3 covers 15 residues. Germline V lookup: CDR1 KGHSH, CDR2 LQKENI. Trimming took 1 base from V and 4 from J; bases not matched to a gene: 6. CDR3 in DNA: TGTGCCAGCTCACCACTAGACAGGGCGGCCTATGGCTACACCTTC. This codes for CASSPLDRAAYGYTF.

For the CDR3, the DNA is TGCGCCAGCAGCCCGGGACGGCCTAATGAAAAACTGTTTTTT. Amino acid sequence: CASSPGRPNEKLFF. The chain joins TRBV5-1 to TRBJ1-4, with a weak D call TRBD1 (5 bases). The V end lost 4 bases, the J end lost 3 bases, and 10 bases lay between the germline ends. The germline gives CDR1 SGHRS, CDR2 YFSETQ. The CDR3 spans 14 residues. Full variable domain (rest looked up from reference TRBV5-1 and TRBJ1-4): KAGVTQTPRYLIKTRGQQVTLSCSPISGHRSVSWYQQTPGQGLQFLFEYFSETQRNKGNFPGRFSGRQFSNSRSEMNVSTLELGDSALYLCASSPGRPNEKLFFGSGTQLSVL.

V and J are TRBV7-8 and TRBJ1-1; 7 bases are shared with TRBD1. The J segment lost 3 bases and the V segment lost 2 bases, leaving 12 bases of the junction unmatched. Germline V gives CDR1 SGHVS, CDR2 FQNEAQ. This CDR3 spans 17 amino acids. CDR3: CASSLTRSGTADTEAFF. The CDR3 bases are TGTGCCAGCAGCTTAACCCGTTCCGGGACAGCGGACACTGAAGCTTTCTTT.

This rearrangement joins TRBV27 to TRBJ1-2; no definite D call. The V end lost 6 bases, the J end lost 5 bases, and 13 bases lay between the germline ends. The germline V gene encodes CDR1 MNHEY and CDR2 SMNVEV (reference sequence). The CDR3 contains 13 residues. CDR3 loop: CASSSPPVYGYTF. The CDR3 DNA is TGTGCCAGCAGCTCACCCCCCGTGTATGGCTACACCTTC.

V usage is TRBV25-1 and J usage is TRBJ2-3; 10 bases agree with TRBD1. V trimming: 6 bases; J trimming: 2 bases; junction bases outside the gene matches: 11. The CDR3 has 17 amino acids. Germline assignment: CDR1 MGHDK and CDR2 SYGVNS. This chain's CDR3 is CASSVSPGQGPTDTQYF. In nucleotides, the CDR3 is TGTGCCAGCAGCGTCAGCCCGGGACAGGGGCCCACAGATACGCAGTATTTT.

This clone occurred once. The genes are TRBV18 and TRBJ1-6; D not certain. V gave up 6 bases and J gave up 5 bases, with 14 bases separating them. Germline assignment: CDR1 KGHSH and CDR2 LQKENI. This CDR3 region has 15 residues. This chain's CDR3 is CASSSKGRNNSPLHF. The CDR3 DNA is TGTGCCAGCTCGTCAAAAGGGCGGAATAATTCACCCCTCCACTTT.

The sample holds a few counts of this clone. The chain employs TRBV5-8 and TRBJ1-5, with no clear D. The CDR3 runs 15 residues. Trimming pared 1 base from V and 5 bases from J, leaving 13 bases between. Germline CDR1 SGHTS, CDR2 YDEGEE. The CDR3 sequence: CASSLKEQVHQPQHF. CDR3 coding DNA: TGTGCCAGCAGCTTGAAAGAGCAGGTTCATCAGCCCCAGCATTTT.

This clone appeared a single time. The chain combines TRBV2 with TRBJ1-1, with TRBD1 matching 9 bases. The CDR3 is made up of 13 amino acids. Trimming took 5 bases from V and 10 from J; bases not matched to a gene: 8. Germline V gene lookup returns CDR1 SNHLY and CDR2 FYNNEI. The CDR3 DNA is TGTGCCAGCAGTTACCGGACAGGGGAAAGAGCTTTCTTT. This translates into CASSYRTGERAFF.

The CDR3 sequence is CASSYTGEVNQPQHF. CDR3 nucleotides: TGTGCCAGCTCATACACAGGGGAGGTCAATCAGCCCCAGCATTTT. V gene TRBV18 combines with J gene TRBJ1-5; 7 positions agree with TRBD1. Germline trimming cut 5 bases from V and 3 bases from J; bases unmatched to any gene: 7. This CDR3 has 15 amino acids. CDR1 and CDR2 from the germline V gene are KGHSH and LQKENI.

The rearrangement joins TRBV7-8 to TRBJ1-2; no reliable D call. The CDR3 runs 13 residues. CDR1 and CDR2 from the germline V gene are SGHVS and FQNEAQ. The V gene lost 5 bases and the J gene lost 1 base, with 8 bases spanning the gap. The CDR3 nucleotides read TGTGCCAGCAGCCCGGACGGTAACTATGGCTACACCTTC. It yields the protein CASSPDGNYGYTF.

This clone was counted only a few times. The chain uses TRBV19 and TRBJ1-1; D call uncertain. The germline V gene has CDR1 LNHDA and CDR2 SQIVND (reference sequence). The CDR3 covers 12 residues. Trimming left V 3 bases short and J 2 bases short, with 4 bases between. The CDR3 protein is CASSMGNTEAFF. DNA for the CDR3: TGTGCCAGTAGTATGGGCAACACTGAAGCTTTCTTT.

V is TRBV28 and J is TRBJ2-3; 8 bases are a match to TRBD1. After removal of 10 bases from V and 6 bases from J, the junction contained 12 bases not matched to a gene. From germline, CDR1 is MDHEN and CDR2 SYDVKM. The CDR3 is made up of 14 amino acids. CDR3 coding DNA: TGTGCCATCGACAGGGGTGGGTTCGAGGATACGCAGTATTTT. Amino acid sequence: CAIDRGGFEDTQYF.

V is TRBV6-5 and J is TRBJ1-6; perhaps TRBD1 as D (5 bases). The CDR3 contains 15 residues. Germline CDR1 MNHEY, CDR2 SVGAGI. V was clipped by 7 bases and J by 3 bases, with 13 bases between them. The CDR3 DNA follows: TGTGCCAGCACCGGGGGAGGAGGCTATAATTCACCCCTCCACTTT. This sequence encodes CASTGGGGYNSPLHF.

This clone was seen a single time. The junction and the germline gene differ at one end; a read error may be behind it. The chain recombines TRBV7-7 with TRBJ2-7; D unclear. Germline V CDR1 and CDR2: SSHAT, FNYEAQ (reference sequence). The CDR3 has 13 amino acids. The CDR3 DNA sequence: TGTGCTAGCAGCAACGGCTTCAGCTACGAGCAGTACTTC. Residues: CASSNGFSYEQYF.

This clone was observed a few times. The chain carries TRBV5-1 and TRBJ2-1; no definite D call. The CDR3 spans 13 residues. The germline V and J ends were trimmed by 2 bases and 8 bases, with 11 bases remaining between them. Germline loops: CDR1 SGHRS, CDR2 YFSETQ. CDR3 bases: TGCGCCAGCAGCTTAAACTTAGGATATGAGCAGTTCTTC. This codes for CASSLNLGYEQFF.

The chain recombines TRBV19 with TRBJ1-1, with 8 bases matching TRBD1. This CDR3 spans 17 amino acids. The V and J ends lost 6 bases and 2 bases, in that order; junction bases with no gene match: 14. CDR1 and CDR2 (germline): LNHDA, SQIVND (reference sequence). The CDR3 DNA is TGTGCCAGTAGCATACCCCCCGGACAGGGAATAAACACTGAAGCTTTCTTT. It encodes CASSIPPGQGINTEAFF.

This rearrangement joins TRBV28 to TRBJ2-1; TRBD2 might be the D (6 bases). CDR1 is MDHEN and CDR2 is SYDVKM in the germline V gene. V dropped 5 bases and J dropped 3 bases, with 14 bases sitting between them. The CDR3 runs 15 residues. CDR3 DNA: TGTGCCAGCAGTCTAATCCACGGGAGCTACAATGAGCAGTTCTTC. Translated, it gives CASSLIHGSYNEQFF. Together with reference TRBV28 and TRBJ2-1, the CDR3 gives the full variable domain: DVKVTQSSRYLVKRTGEKVFLECVQDMDHENMFWYRQDPGLGLRLIYFSYDVKMKEKGDIPEGYSVSREKKERFSLILESASTNQTSMYLCASSLIHGSYNEQFFGPGTRLTVL.

This clone was counted a few times. V gene TRBV7-3 combines with J gene TRBJ2-5; D call uncertain. Trimming removed 3 bases at V and 5 bases at J, with 4 bases between. The CDR3 is 11 residues long. Germline CDR1 and CDR2: SGHTA and FQGTGA. CDR3 residues: CASSFGETQYF. CDR3 nucleotides: TGTGCCAGCAGCTTTGGCGAGACCCAGTACTTC.

V and J are TRBV7-3 and TRBJ2-1; a possible D gene is TRBD1 (6 bases). The CDR3 spans 17 residues. Germline V gene lookup returns CDR1 SGHTA and CDR2 FQGTGA. Trimming stripped 5 bases from V and 0 bases from J, with 17 bases between. The CDR3 region is CASSQSPGHSSYNEQFF. CDR3 coding DNA: TGTGCCAGCAGCCAATCCCCGGGACACAGCTCCTACAATGAGCAGTTCTTC.

The chain has TRBV11-2 and TRBJ2-3; D tentatively reads TRBD1 or TRBD2 (5 bases each). V lost 5 bases to trimming and J lost 5 bases, with 14 bases between them. Germline CDR1 and CDR2: SGHAT and FQNNGV. The CDR3 contains 14 residues. The CDR3 nucleotides are TGTGCCAGCAGCCTTTCGGGGCATGTAGATACGCAGTATTTT. Amino acids: CASSLSGHVDTQYF.